What follows are 19 T cell receptor beta chains derived from one specimen sequenced in a study of cytomegalovirus exposure and HLA in healthy donors. The PCR was carried out with 60 Vbeta primers and 13 Jbeta primers. Measured with immunoSEQ multiplex PCR; TCRdb has only the in-frame clones, and not every one. The table has approximately 140,000 clones, 65% to 85% seen once; the top ten hold around 2.5%. The source material was PBMCs. These receptors all come from a male donor in good health and CMV-seronegative.

The V and J genes are TRBV29-1 and TRBJ2-5; no clear D gene. TRBJ2-7 explains the end of the DNA better; the J call may be wrong. The CDR3 is made up of 13 amino acids. Germline-derived CDR1 and CDR2 are SQVTM and ANQGSEA. CDR3 sequence: CSVEELRRSEQYF. CDR3 DNA sequence: TGCAGCGTTGAAGAGCTTCGTAGGAGCGAGCAGTACTTC.

The chain carries TRBV7-2 and TRBJ2-6, with D tentatively TRBD2 (5 bases). Trimming cost V 1 base and J 4 bases, with 11 bases left between them. This CDR3 region has 16 residues. CDR1 and CDR2 from the germline V gene are SGHTA and FQGNSA. CDR3 sequence: CASSLDRRTGANVLTF. The CDR3 DNA sequence: TGTGCCAGCAGCTTAGATCGGAGGACGGGGGCCAACGTCCTGACTTTC. Together with reference TRBV7-2 and TRBJ2-6, the CDR3 gives the full variable domain: GAGVSQSPSNKVTEKGKDVELRCDPISGHTALYWYRQSLGQGLEFLIYFQGNSAPDKSGLPSDRFSAERTGGSVSTLTIQRTQQEDSAVYLCASSLDRRTGANVLTFGAGSRLTVL.

The rearrangement joins TRBV28 to TRBJ1-4; unclear D gene. Germline CDR1 reads MDHEN; CDR2 reads SYDVKM. Trimming took off 8 bases at V and 8 bases at J, with 24 bases between the two ends. CDR3 length: 16 residues. In nucleotides, the CDR3 is TGTGCCAGCGAACGCTACCTCGGGGAGAGGAAAGAAAAACTGTTTTTT. Its translation: CASERYLGERKEKLFF.

To note about this clone: Other DNA sequences in the sample encode the same CDR3. This sequence joins TRBV5-4 and TRBJ2-3; 9 bases map to TRBD2. The germline V gene has CDR1 SGHNT and CDR2 YYREEE (reference sequence). Trimming at V came to 0 bases and at J to 0 bases, leaving 2 bases not matched to a gene. The length of the CDR3 is 16 residues. The CDR3, as DNA: TGTGCCAGCAGCTTGGGCCTAGCGGGGAGCACAGATACGCAGTATTTT. Protein sequence: CASSLGLAGSTDTQYF.

The table lists this clone with a few counts. The chain employs TRBV6-5 and TRBJ2-3; D is perhaps TRBD1 (5 bases). V was clipped by 5 bases and J by 0 bases, with 12 bases between them. Germline-derived CDR1 and CDR2 are MNHEY and SVGAGI. The CDR3 has 15 amino acids. CDR3 nucleotide sequence: TGTGCCAGCAGTCCCTTGGACACAAGCACAGATACGCAGTATTTT. It is translated as CASSPLDTSTDTQYF.

In nucleotides, the CDR3 is TGTGCCTACTCGTGGACTAGCGGATACAATGAGCAGTTCTTC. It yields the protein CAYSWTSGYNEQFF. The V gene is TRBV30, the J gene TRBJ2-1, with 10 bases that match TRBD2. The CDR3 loop spans 14 amino acids. CDR1 GTSNPN and CDR2 SVGIG come from the germline V gene (reference sequence). After removal of 7 bases from V and 4 bases from J, the junction contained 7 bases not matched to a gene. Full variable domain (rest looked up from reference TRBV30 and TRBJ2-1): SQTIHQWPATLVQPVGSPLSLECTVEGTSNPNLYWYRQAAGRGLQLLFYSVGIGQISSEVPQNLSASRPQDRQFILSSKKLLLSDSGFYLCAYSWTSGYNEQFFGPGTRLTVL.

This chain uses TRBV28 with TRBJ2-2; 9 nucleotides line up with TRBD2. Germline V gene lookup returns CDR1 MDHEN and CDR2 SYDVKM. Losses at the gene ends were 4 bases for V and 3 bases for J; bases not matched to a gene: 18. CDR3 length: 20 amino acids. The DNA for the CDR3 is TGTGCCAGCAGTTGGTTATTAGCGGGAGATGGGTTTGGTGACACCGGGGAGCTGTTTTTT. Its translation is CASSWLLAGDGFGDTGELFF.

J is TRBJ2-2 and V is TRBV5-1, with D possibly being TRBD1 (5 bases). This CDR3 is built from 16 residues. In germline, CDR1 is SGHRS, CDR2 YFSETQ. Trimming removed 0 bases from V and 4 bases from J, with 13 bases in between. DNA of the CDR3: TGCGCCAGCAGCTTGGGAGTCAGCAGGGCCACCGGGGAGCTGTTTTTT. Protein product: CASSLGVSRATGELFF.

This clone was counted a few times. J is TRBJ2-5 and V is TRBV4-3; TRBD2 matches 11 bases. Losses at the gene ends were 4 bases for V and 5 bases for J; bases not matched to a gene: 0. Germline values: CDR1 LGHNA, CDR2 YSLEER. The CDR3 is made up of 13 amino acids. CDR3 sequence reads: CASSLAGGETQYF. CDR3 nucleotide sequence: TGCGCCAGCAGCCTAGCGGGGGGGGAGACCCAGTACTTC.

The V and J genes are TRBV7-2 and TRBJ1-4, with D uncertain. CDR3 size: 16 residues. Germline CDR1 reads SGHTA; CDR2 reads FQGNSA. Trimming removed 5 bases at V and 4 bases at J, with 17 bases between. The DNA of the CDR3 is TGTGCCAGCAGCCCCCGGTCGAACAGCTTTAATGAAAAACTGTTTTTT. It encodes CASSPRSNSFNEKLFF.

The V gene is TRBV4-3, the J gene TRBJ2-1; the D gene is possibly TRBD2 (5 bases). V gave up 1 base and J gave up 5 bases, with 15 bases separating them. Germline V CDR1 and CDR2: LGHNA, YSLEER. The CDR3 is 16 amino acids. The CDR3: CASSQGGEAAHNEQFF. The CDR3, as DNA: TGCGCCAGCAGCCAAGGTGGGGAAGCGGCACACAATGAGCAGTTCTTC.

The chain employs TRBV5-1 and TRBJ1-2; no clear D gene. V shed 4 bases and J shed 5 bases, with 9 bases lying between them. The length of the CDR3 is 12 residues. Germline V gene sequence: CDR1 SGHRS, CDR2 YFSETQ. This CDR3 is CASSTGIYGYTF. The CDR3, as DNA: TGCGCCAGCAGCACGGGAATTTATGGCTACACCTTC.

The gene calls are TRBV4-2 and TRBJ2-3; TRBD2 aligns across 11 bases. Germline trimming cut 1 base from V and 6 bases from J; bases unmatched to any gene: 3. The CDR3 runs to 15 residues. Looked up from germline, CDR1 is LGHNA and CDR2 is YNFKEQ. CDR3 bases: TGTGCCAGCAGCCAAGGGGTAGCGGGAGGGGATACGCAGTATTTT. It encodes CASSQGVAGGDTQYF.

The chain combines TRBV7-3 with TRBJ1-4, with D possibly TRBD1 on 5 matching bases. V was shortened by 5 bases and J by 7 bases, with 17 bases between the two germline ends. Germline CDR1 reads SGHTA; CDR2 reads FQGTGA. This CDR3 has 15 residues. The CDR3 here is CASSTTRGLSEKLFF. The CDR3 nucleotides read TGTGCCAGCAGCACCACAAGGGGATTAAGTGAAAAACTGTTTTTT.

This chain joins TRBV7-8 and TRBJ2-3; tentative D call: TRBD1 (6 bases). V lost 4 bases to trimming and J lost 2 bases, with 10 bases between them. Germline V gives CDR1 SGHVS, CDR2 FQNEAQ. The CDR3 consists of 14 residues. The CDR3 protein is CASSSWTDTDTQYF. Here the CDR3 DNA reads TGTGCCAGCAGCTCCTGGACAGACACAGATACGCAGTATTTT.

This clone was observed a single time. This chain connects TRBV7-8 to TRBJ1-2; TRBD1 matches at 7 bases. V was pared by 5 bases and J by 8 bases, with 11 bases of the junction left unmatched. The CDR3 is 14 amino acids. Germline values: CDR1 SGHVS, CDR2 FQNEAQ. In DNA form, the CDR3 reads TGTGCCAGCAGCCACCGCCAGGGGGGTGGCGGCTACACCTTC. Its translation: CASSHRQGGGGYTF.

The rearrangement links TRBV28 to TRBJ2-3, with D possibly being TRBD2 (6 bases). The germline V and J ends were trimmed by 6 bases and 2 bases, with 24 bases remaining between them. Looked up from germline, CDR1 is MDHEN and CDR2 is SYDVKM. The CDR3 sequence is 18 residues long. The CDR3 here is CASSSPKRAPLNTDTQYF. DNA of the CDR3: TGTGCCAGCAGCTCCCCGAAGCGGGCTCCCCTTAACACAGATACGCAGTATTTT.

The chain links TRBV29-1 to TRBJ2-1, with TRBD2 matching 7 bases. In germline, CDR1 is SQVTM, CDR2 ANQGSEA. CDR3 length: 18 amino acids. With V trimmed by 7 bases and J by 6 bases, 24 bases remained unmatched. CDR3 loop: CSALRTFAAGSRPNEQFF. For the CDR3, the DNA is TGCAGCGCCCTAAGAACCTTTGCAGCGGGGAGCCGTCCCAATGAGCAGTTCTTC.

J is TRBJ1-5 and V is TRBV11-3; D is perhaps TRBD1 (6 bases). The CDR3 extends over 18 amino acids. Germline CDR1 SGHNT, CDR2 YENEEA. Trimming shortened V by 0 bases and J by 4 bases, and 19 bases separated the two germline ends. CDR3 amino acids: CASSLERAGENYNQPQHF. DNA for the CDR3: TGTGCCAGCAGCTTAGAGCGGGCAGGGGAGAACTATAATCAGCCCCAGCATTTT.